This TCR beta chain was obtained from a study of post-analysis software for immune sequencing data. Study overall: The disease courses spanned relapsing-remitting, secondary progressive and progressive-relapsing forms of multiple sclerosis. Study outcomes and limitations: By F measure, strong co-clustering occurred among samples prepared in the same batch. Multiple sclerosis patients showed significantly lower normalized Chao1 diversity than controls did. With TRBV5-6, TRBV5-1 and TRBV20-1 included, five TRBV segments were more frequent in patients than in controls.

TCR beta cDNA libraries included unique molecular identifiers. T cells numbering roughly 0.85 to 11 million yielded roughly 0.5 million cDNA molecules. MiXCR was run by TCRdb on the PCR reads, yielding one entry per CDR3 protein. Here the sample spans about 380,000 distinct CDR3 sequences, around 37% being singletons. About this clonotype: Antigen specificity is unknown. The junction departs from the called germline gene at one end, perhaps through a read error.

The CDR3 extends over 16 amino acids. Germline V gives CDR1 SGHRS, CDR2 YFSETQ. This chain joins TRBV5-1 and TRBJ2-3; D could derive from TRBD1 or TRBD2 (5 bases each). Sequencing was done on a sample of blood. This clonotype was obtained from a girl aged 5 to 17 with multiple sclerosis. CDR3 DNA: TGCGCCAGCAGCTTGGATAAAGGGGAGTACACAGATATGCAGTATTTT. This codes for CASSLDKGEYTDMQYF.